The rows below give T cell receptor beta chains drawn from one sample of a study of identical twins. TCRdb passed the 5' RACE reads through MiXCR, listing each CDR3 protein once. Of more than 400,000 distinct CDR3 sequences listed, 13% to 15% are singletons. Another study also made use of these data, one on yellow fever vaccine responses in identical twins.

Sequencing input: CD4+ T cells sorted from blood. The receptor source for this set is a woman between 18 and 29 years old in good health. CDR3s leave out the opening cysteine and the closing phenylalanine or tryptophan.

V,CDR3
TRBV7-2,ASSSPGGRRFNEQF
TRBV5-6,ASSTIRGANTIY
TRBV9,ASSVRGAGEADTQY
TRBV12-3/TRBV12-4,ASSIGVGAF
TRBV7-6,ASSFTGDTDTQY
TRBV12-3/TRBV12-4,ASSQGGTFNSGANVLT
TRBV7-2,ASSTPGQYYNEQF
TRBV7-6,ASSSLRARPYEQY
TRBV29-1,SVGGSNTGELF
TRBV12-3/TRBV12-4,ASSDSLYSNQPQH
TRBV9,ASSVDPGGAERAKNIQY
TRBV7-9,ASSLGQGIPKFWEQY
TRBV20-1,SAMRAATNEKLF
TRBV15,ATSRVDSKNEKLF
TRBV29-1,SVRTALNNEQF
TRBV6-5,ASSYSSAPGTGMEY
TRBV6-1,ASTQGGRANSPLH
TRBV6-1,ASSARTGVQETQY
TRBV18,ASSPKASEDTQY
TRBV5-8,ASSLATGTSAYNEQF
TRBV10-3,AIGPGVGYEQY
TRBV5-1,ASSKGSPGQSTDTQY
TRBV10-2,ASSALAIQETQY
TRBV5-1,ASSLADRLGTQY
TRBV2,ASSVSRVGTYEQY
TRBV2,ASSGQGVYGYT